This T cell receptor beta chain was obtained from a study of CD8 T cells in ankylosing spondylitis. Whole-study results and caveats: As for the disease-linked clones, they showed a CD8+ phenotype and occurred at relatively low frequencies in peripheral blood.

A word on this clonotype: The antigen remains undetermined.

With molecular barcodes, quantitative 5'-RACE was used to make the TCR beta libraries. TCRdb re-called the 5' RACE reads through MiXCR, storing one row per CDR3 protein. Of 150,000 to 200,000 distinct CDR3 sequences listed, around 13% are singletons. Per the germline V gene, CDR1 is DFQATT and CDR2 is SNEGSKA (reference sequence). The CDR3 has 13 residues. The TCR sequence derives from a female donor with ankylosing spondylitis or in good health (not recorded which). The material sequenced was blood, either unsorted or a sorted T cell fraction (not recorded which). The rearrangement uses TRBV20-1 and TRBJ2-7; maybe TRBD2 (5 bases). CDR3 DNA sequence: TGCCCCTCCCCCCCTAGCCCTCCGTACGAGCAGTACTTC. The encoded protein is CPSPPSPPYEQYF.